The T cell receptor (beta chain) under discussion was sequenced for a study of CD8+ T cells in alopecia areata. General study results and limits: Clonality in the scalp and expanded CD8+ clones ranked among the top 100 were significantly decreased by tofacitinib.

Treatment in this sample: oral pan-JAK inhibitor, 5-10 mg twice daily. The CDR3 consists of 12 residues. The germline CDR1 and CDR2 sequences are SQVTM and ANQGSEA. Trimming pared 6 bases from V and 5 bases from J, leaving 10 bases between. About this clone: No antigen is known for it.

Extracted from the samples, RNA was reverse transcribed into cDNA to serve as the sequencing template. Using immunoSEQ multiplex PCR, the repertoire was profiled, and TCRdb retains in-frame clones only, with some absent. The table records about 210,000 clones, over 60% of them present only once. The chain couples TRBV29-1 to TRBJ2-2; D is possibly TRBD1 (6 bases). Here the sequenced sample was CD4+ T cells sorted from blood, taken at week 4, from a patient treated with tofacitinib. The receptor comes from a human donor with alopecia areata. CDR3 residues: CSVRTGTGELFF. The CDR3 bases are TGCAGCGTACGTACAGGGACCGGGGAGCTGTTTTTT.